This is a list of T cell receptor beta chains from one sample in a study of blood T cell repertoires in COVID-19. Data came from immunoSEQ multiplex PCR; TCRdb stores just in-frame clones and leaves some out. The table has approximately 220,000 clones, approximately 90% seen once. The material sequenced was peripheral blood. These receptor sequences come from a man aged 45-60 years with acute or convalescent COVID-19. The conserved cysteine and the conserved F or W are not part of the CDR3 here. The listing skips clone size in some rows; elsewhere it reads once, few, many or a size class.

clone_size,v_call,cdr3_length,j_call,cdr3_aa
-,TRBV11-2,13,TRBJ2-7,ASSLGGGRSYEQY
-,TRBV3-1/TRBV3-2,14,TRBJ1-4,ASSQDLGTGNEKLF
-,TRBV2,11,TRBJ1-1,ASRGPQGARAF
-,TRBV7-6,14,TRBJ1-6,AGRRQVSSYNSPLH
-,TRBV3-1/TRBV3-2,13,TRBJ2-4,ASSQGDQGWDIQY
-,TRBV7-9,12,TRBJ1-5,ASSLPGLGQPQH
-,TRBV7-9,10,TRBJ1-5,ASSRDSQPQH
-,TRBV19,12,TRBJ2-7,ASRKSGQAYEQY
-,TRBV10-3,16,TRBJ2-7,AISEAYGTGNFGYEQY
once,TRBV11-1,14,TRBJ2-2,ASSPRGGRSTGELF
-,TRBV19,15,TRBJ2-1,ASSAGSGGAYYNEQF
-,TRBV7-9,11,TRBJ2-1,AIPGRGAGEQF
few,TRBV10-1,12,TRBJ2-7,ASSGSGLSYEQY
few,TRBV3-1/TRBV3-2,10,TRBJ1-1,ASSQGNGEAF
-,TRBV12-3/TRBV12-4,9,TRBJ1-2,ASSSTAGNT
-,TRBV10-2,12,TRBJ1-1,ASRDSLVFTEAF
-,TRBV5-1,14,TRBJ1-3,ASSPAGTVSGNTIY
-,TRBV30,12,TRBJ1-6,AWVGGARNSPLH
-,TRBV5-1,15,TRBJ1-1,ASSLVPGQGRQTEAF
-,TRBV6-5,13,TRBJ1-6,ASSPRRPFDSPLH
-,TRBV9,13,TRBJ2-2,ASRKDRVATGELF
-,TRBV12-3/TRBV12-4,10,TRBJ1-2,ASRGLNYGYT
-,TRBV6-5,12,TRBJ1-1,ASRFGGPNTEAF
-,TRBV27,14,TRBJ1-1,ASSLRTGGQDTEAF
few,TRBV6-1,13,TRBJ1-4,ASSEYVTGPIILF
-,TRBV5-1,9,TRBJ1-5,ASSFSQPQH
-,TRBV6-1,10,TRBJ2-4,ASSEVGNIQY
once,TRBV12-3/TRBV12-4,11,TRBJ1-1,ASSLARVTEAF
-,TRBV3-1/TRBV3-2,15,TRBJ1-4,ASSPKIGGYRNEKLF
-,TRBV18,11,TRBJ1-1,ASSPLQVAEAF
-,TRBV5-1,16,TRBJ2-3,ASSHGAGGASSTDTQY
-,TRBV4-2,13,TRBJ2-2,ASSQDLSWEEELF
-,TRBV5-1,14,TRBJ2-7,ASSPVAGGTSYEQY
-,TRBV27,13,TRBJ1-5,ASSLSWTQNQPQH
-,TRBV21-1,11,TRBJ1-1,ASTGEGGTEAF
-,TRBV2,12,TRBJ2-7,ASGAGTAPYEQY
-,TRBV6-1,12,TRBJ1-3,ASSESGQGNTIY
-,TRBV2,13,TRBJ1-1,ASGPQTGIRTEAF
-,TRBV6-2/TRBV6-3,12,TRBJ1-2,ASSRGTGVIGYT
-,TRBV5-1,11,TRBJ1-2,ASSHDGDYGYT
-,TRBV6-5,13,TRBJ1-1,ASLPAPGTRSEAF
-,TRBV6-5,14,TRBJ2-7,ASSYSMVLAGDEQY
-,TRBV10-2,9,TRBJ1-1,AVQIVTEAF
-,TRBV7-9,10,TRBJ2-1,ASSSLGAEQF
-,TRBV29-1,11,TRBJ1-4,SVRQGSNEKLF
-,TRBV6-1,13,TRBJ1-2,ASSEAEAALYGYT